This T cell receptor beta chain is drawn from a study of T cells and Merkel cell carcinoma outcomes. Using immunoSEQ multiplex PCR, the repertoire was profiled, and TCRdb retains in-frame clones only, with some absent. This sample has some 19,000 clones, with almost 85% found just once. CDR3 length: 14 residues. Per germline, CDR1 MGHRA and CDR2 YSYEKL. V was clipped by 1 base and J by 4 bases, with 5 bases between them. A word on this clone: Its antigen is unidentified.

General observations from the study: Reportedly, T-cell repertoire with density predicts Merkel cell carcinoma outcomes.

The V call is TRBV4-1, the J call TRBJ1-6; unclear D gene. Sequencing input: tumor tissue from Merkel cell carcinoma. This TCR derives from a human donor with Merkel cell carcinoma. CDR3 DNA: TGCGCCAGCAGCCAAGGGCGGTATAATTCACCCCTCCACTTT. This sequence encodes CASSQGRYNSPLHF.